These T cell receptor beta chains were read from a single sample in a study of blood T cells in healthy people across ages. Each CDR3 protein is one row after TCRdb ran MiXCR on the 5' RACE reads. The sample contains approximately 800,000 distinct CDR3 sequences, approximately 65% of which appear only once. What was sequenced was blood. These TCRs come from a man between 25 and 39 years old in good health. Both conserved end residues are part of each CDR3. The D gene is left open where the match is weak. Part of the rows lack a size; the others show once, few, many or a class for expanded clones.

V: TRBV7-2
D: TRBD2
size: NA
CDR3: CASSYRTSGVTDTQYF

V: TRBV9
D: TRBD1
size: NA
CDR3: CASSVTGVTEAFF

V: TRBV5-1
D: NA
size: NA
CDR3: CASSLTEGSDIQYF

V: TRBV20-1
D: TRBD1
size: NA
CDR3: CSARRQGSNQPQHF

V: TRBV20-1
D: NA
size: NA
CDR3: CSAPGWGHNEQFF

V: TRBV7-2
D: TRBD1
size: few
CDR3: CASSFLGQGSGSPLHF

V: TRBV25-1
D: NA
size: many
CDR3: CASSESQGYPNEQFF

V: TRBV20-1
D: NA
size: few
CDR3: CSAREGVGYGYTF

V: TRBV6-2/TRBV6-3
D: TRBD2
size: NA
CDR3: CASSYERRSGGPTDTQYF

V: TRBV20-1
D: NA
size: NA
CDR3: CSAPLRRGGAETQYF

V: TRBV5-6
D: TRBD1
size: few
CDR3: CASSLAPTGVVYGYTF

V: TRBV20-1
D: TRBD1
size: NA
CDR3: CSAPPARGLETQYF

V: TRBV20-1
D: NA
size: few
CDR3: CSAAGDSEQYF

V: TRBV7-3
D: NA
size: NA
CDR3: CASSLNPVGSPLHF

V: TRBV2
D: NA
size: NA
CDR3: CASSVHHEQFF

V: TRBV13
D: TRBD1
size: NA
CDR3: CASSGQAFRGAINIRYF

V: TRBV6-1
D: TRBD2
size: NA
CDR3: CASNRLAGSTDTQYF

V: TRBV6-5
D: NA
size: NA
CDR3: CASSYGIRAGETQYF

V: TRBV6-2/TRBV6-3
D: TRBD2
size: NA
CDR3: CASSYSGLAGALNEQFF

V: TRBV20-1
D: NA
size: NA
CDR3: CGAKEWPYNEQFF

V: TRBV7-2
D: TRBD2
size: NA
CDR3: CASSLHGSGIDTQYF

V: TRBV20-1
D: TRBD1
size: NA
CDR3: CSAGTGGRFYEQYF

V: TRBV4-2
D: TRBD2
size: NA
CDR3: CASSQGGSGGTYEQYF

V: TRBV13
D: NA
size: NA
CDR3: CASSSNNNQPQHF

V: TRBV9
D: NA
size: NA
CDR3: CASSSRQAADYIEQFF